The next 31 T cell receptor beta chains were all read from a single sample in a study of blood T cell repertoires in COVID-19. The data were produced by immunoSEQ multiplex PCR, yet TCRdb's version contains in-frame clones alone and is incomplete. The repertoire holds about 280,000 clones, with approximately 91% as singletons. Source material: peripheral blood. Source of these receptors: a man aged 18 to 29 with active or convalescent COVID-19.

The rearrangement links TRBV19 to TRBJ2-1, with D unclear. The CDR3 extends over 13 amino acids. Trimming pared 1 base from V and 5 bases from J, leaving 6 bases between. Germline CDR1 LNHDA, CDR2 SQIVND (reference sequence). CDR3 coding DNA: TGTGCCAGTAGTATAGTAGTAAACAATGAGCAGTTCTTC. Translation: CASSIVVNNEQFF.

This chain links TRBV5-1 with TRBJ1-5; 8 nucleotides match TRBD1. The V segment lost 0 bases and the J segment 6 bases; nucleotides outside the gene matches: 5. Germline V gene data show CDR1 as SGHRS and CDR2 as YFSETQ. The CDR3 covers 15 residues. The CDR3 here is CASSLVPGGGQPQHF. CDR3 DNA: TGCGCCAGCAGCTTGGTCCCAGGGGGCGGTCAGCCCCAGCATTTT.

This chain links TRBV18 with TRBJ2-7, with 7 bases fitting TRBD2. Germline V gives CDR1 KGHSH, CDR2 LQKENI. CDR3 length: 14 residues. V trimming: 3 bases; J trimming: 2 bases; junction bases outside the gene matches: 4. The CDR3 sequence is CASSPATSPYEQYF. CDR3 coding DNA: TGTGCCAGCTCACCTGCGACTAGCCCCTACGAGCAGTACTTC. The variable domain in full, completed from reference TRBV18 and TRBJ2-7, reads NAGVMQNPRHLVRRRGQEARLRCSPMKGHSHVYWYRQLPEEGLKFMVYLQKENIIDESGMPKERFSAEFPKEGPSILRIQQVVRGDSAAYFCASSPATSPYEQYFGPGTRLTVT.

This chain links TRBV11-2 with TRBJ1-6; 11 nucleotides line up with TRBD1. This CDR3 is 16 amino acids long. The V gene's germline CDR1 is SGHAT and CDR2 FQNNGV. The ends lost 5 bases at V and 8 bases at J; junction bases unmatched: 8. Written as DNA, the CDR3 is TGTGCCAGCAGCAGAACCGGGACAGGGGGATATTCACCCCTCCACTTT. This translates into CASSRTGTGGYSPLHF.

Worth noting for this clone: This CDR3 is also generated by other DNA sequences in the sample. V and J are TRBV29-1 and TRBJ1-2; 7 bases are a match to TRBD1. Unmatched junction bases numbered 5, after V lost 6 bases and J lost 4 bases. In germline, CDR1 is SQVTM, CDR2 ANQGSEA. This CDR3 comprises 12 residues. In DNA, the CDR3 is TGCAGCGTCCGACAGGGCGGCTATGGCTACACCTTC. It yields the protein CSVRQGGYGYTF.

The CDR3 coding sequence is TGTGCCAGCAGCTTAGATTCTACGGGGGCGGGGGACATGAACACTGAAGCTTTCTTT. As protein: CASSLDSTGAGDMNTEAFF. The V and J genes are TRBV11-2 and TRBJ1-1, with a weak D call TRBD1 (6 bases). V dropped 0 bases and J dropped 0 bases, with 20 bases sitting between them. CDR3 length: 19 amino acids. Germline V gives CDR1 SGHAT, CDR2 FQNNGV.

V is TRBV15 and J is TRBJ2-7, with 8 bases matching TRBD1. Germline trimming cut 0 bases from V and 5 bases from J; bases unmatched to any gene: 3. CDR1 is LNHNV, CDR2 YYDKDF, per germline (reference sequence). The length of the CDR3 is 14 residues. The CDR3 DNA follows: TGTGCCACCAGCAGAGACAGGGGGCGCGACGAGCAGTACTTC. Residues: CATSRDRGRDEQYF.

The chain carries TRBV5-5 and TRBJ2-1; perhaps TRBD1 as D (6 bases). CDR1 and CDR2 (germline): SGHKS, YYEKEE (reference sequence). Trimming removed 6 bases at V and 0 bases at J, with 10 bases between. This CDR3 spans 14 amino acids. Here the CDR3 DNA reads TGTGCCAGCACTCAGGGGACCTCCTACAATGAGCAGTTCTTC. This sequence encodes CASTQGTSYNEQFF.

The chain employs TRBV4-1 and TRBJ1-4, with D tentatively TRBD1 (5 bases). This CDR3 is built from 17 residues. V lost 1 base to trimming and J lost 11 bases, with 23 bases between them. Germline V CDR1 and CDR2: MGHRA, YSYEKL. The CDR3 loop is CASSQGIPAFSGGKLFF. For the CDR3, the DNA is TGCGCCAGCAGCCAAGGCATCCCGGCTTTCAGTGGGGGGAAACTGTTTTTT.

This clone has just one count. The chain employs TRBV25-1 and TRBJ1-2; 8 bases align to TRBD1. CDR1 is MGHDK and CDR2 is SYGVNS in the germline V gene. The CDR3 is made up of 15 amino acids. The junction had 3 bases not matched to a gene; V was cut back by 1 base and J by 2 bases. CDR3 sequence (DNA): TGTGCCAGCAGTGAATCAGCAGGGGGCAACTATGGCTACACCTTC. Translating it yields CASSESAGGNYGYTF.

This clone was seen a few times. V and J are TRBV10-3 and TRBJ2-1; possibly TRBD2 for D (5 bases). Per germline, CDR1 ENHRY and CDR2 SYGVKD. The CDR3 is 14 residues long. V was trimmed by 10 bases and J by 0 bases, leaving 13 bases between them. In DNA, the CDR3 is TGTGCCACCTCGGACGGGGACTCCTACAATGAGCAGTTCTTC. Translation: CATSDGDSYNEQFF.

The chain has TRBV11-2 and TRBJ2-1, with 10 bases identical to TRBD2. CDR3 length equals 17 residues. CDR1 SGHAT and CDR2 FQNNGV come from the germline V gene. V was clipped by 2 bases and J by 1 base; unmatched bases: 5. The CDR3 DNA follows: TGTGCCAGCAGCTTACTTGGTAGCGGGGGGTCCTACAATGAGCAGTTCTTC. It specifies CASSLLGSGGSYNEQFF.

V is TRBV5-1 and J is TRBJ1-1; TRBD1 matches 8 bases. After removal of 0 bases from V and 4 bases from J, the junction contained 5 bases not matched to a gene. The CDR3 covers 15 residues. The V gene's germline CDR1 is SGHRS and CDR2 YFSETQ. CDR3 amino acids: CASSLGTGPGTEAFF. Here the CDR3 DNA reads TGCGCCAGCAGCTTGGGGACAGGGCCGGGCACTGAAGCTTTCTTT.

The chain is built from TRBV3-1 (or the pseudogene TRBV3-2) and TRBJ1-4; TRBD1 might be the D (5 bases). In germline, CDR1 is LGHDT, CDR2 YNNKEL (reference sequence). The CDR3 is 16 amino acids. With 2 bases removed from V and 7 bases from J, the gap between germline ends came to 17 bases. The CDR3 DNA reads TGTGCCAGCAGCCAACCAGGGTCGGGCCAAAGTGAAAAACTGTTTTTT. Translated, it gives CASSQPGSGQSEKLFF.

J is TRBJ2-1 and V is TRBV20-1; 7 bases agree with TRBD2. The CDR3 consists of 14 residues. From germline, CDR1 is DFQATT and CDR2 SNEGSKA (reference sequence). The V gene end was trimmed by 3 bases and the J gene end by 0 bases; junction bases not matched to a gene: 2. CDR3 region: CSASRGGSYNEQFF. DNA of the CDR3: TGCAGTGCTAGTCGCGGGGGCTCCTACAATGAGCAGTTCTTC.

This chain's CDR3 is CASSLAMGAGNTIYF. The CDR3 nucleotides read TGTGCCAGCAGCTTAGCGATGGGGGCGGGAAACACCATATATTTT. The genes are TRBV7-2 and TRBJ1-3, with D possibly TRBD1 on 6 matching bases. Trimming took off 0 bases at V and 4 bases at J, with 10 bases between the two ends. Germline V gives CDR1 SGHTA, CDR2 FQGNSA. CDR3 size: 15 residues.

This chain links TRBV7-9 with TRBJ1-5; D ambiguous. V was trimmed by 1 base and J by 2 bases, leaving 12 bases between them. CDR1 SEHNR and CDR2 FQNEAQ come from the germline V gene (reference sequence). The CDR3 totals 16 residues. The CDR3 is CASSLVGREGNQPQHF. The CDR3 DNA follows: TGTGCCAGCAGCTTAGTTGGTAGGGAGGGCAATCAGCCCCAGCATTTT. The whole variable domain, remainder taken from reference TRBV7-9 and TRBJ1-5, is DTGVSQNPRHKITKRGQNVTFRCDPISEHNRLYWYRQTLGQGPEFLTYFQNEAQLEKSRLLSDRFSAERPKGSFSTLEIQRTEQGDSAMYLCASSLVGREGNQPQHFGDGTRLSIL.

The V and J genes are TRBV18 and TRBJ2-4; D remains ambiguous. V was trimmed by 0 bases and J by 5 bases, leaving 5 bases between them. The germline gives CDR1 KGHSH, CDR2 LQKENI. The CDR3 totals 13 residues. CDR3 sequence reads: CASSPPSENIQYF. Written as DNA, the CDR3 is TGTGCCAGCTCACCACCTTCGGAAAACATTCAGTACTTC.

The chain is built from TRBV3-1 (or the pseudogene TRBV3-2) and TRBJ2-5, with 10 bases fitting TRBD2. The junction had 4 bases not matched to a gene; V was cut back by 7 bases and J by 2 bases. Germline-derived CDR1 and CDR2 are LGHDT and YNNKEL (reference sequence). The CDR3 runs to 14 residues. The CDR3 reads CASKLAGGQETQYF. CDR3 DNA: TGTGCCAGCAAATTAGCGGGGGGACAAGAGACCCAGTACTTC.

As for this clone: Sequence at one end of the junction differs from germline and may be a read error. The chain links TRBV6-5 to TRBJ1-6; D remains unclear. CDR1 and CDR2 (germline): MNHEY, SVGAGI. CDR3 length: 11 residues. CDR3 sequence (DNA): TGTGCCAGCAGTTATTATCGCCCAGGCCCCTTT. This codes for CASSYYRPGPF.

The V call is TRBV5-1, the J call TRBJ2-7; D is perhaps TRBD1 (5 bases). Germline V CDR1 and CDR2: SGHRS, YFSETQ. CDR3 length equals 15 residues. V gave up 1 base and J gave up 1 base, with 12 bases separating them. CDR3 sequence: CASSLLRSGSYEQYF. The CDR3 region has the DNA TGCGCCAGCAGCTTGTTGAGGTCAGGGTCCTACGAGCAGTACTTC.

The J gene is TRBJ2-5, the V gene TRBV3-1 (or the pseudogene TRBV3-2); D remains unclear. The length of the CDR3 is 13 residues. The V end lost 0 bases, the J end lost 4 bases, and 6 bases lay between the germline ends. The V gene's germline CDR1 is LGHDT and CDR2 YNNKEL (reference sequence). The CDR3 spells CASSQERRETQYF. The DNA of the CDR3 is TGTGCCAGCAGCCAAGAGCGGAGAGAGACCCAGTACTTC.

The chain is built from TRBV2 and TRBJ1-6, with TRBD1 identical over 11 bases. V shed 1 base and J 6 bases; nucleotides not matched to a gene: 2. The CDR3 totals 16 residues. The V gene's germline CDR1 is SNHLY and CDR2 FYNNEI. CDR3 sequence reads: CASSEGTGGSNSPLHF. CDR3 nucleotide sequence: TGTGCCAGCAGTGAAGGGACAGGGGGCTCTAATTCACCCCTCCACTTT.

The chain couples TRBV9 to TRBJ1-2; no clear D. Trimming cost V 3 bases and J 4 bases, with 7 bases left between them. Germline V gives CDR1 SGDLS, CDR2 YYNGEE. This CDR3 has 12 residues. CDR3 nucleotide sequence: TGTGCCAGCAGCGAAACCAGCTATGGCTACACCTTC. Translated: CASSETSYGYTF. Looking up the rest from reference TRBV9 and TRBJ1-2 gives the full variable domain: DSGVTQTPKHLITATGQRVTLRCSPRSGDLSVYWYQQSLDQGLQFLIQYYNGEERAKGNILERFSAQQFPDLHSELNLSSLELGDSALYFCASSETSYGYTFGSGTRLTVV.

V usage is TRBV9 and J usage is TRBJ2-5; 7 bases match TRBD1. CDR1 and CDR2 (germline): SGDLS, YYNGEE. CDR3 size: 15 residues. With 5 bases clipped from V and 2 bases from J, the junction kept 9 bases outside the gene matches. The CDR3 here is CASSPSRDRQETQYF. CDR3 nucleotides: TGTGCCAGCAGTCCCTCCCGGGACAGACAAGAGACCCAGTACTTC.

The CDR3, as DNA: TGTGCCAGCAGAGACAGGGGGAATGGCTATGGCTACACCTTC. As protein: CASRDRGNGYGYTF. This rearrangement joins TRBV2 to TRBJ1-2; 9 positions match TRBD1. V lost 6 bases, J lost 4 bases, and 6 bases stayed unmatched. The CDR3 consists of 14 residues. CDR1 and CDR2 from the germline V gene are SNHLY and FYNNEI.

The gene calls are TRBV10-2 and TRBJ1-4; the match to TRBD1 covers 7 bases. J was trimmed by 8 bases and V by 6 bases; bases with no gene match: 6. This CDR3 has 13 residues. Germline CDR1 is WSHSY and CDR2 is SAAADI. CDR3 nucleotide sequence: TGCGCCAGCAGAGGACAGGTCGAGGAAAAACTGTTTTTT. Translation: CASRGQVEEKLFF.

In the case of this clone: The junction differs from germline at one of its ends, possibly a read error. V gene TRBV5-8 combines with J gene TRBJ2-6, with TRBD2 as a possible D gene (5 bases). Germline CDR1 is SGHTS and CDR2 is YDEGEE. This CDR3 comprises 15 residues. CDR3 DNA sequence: TGTGCCAGCCGGGGTGGAGGCTCTGAGGCCAACGTCCTGACTTTC. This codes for CASRGGGSEANVLTF.

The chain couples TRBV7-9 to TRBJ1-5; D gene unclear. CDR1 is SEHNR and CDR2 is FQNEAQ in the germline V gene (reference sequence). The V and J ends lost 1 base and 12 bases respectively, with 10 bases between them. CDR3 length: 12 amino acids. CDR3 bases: TGTGCCAGCAGCTTAGGGCAACAGAACCAGCATTTT. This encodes CASSLGQQNQHF.

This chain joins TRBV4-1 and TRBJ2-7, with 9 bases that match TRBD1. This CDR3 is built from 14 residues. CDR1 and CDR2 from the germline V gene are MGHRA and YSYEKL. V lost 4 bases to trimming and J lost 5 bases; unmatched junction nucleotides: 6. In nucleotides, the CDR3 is TGCGCCAGCAGCCCGGGACAGGGATTGAACGAGCAGTACTTC. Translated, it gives CASSPGQGLNEQYF.

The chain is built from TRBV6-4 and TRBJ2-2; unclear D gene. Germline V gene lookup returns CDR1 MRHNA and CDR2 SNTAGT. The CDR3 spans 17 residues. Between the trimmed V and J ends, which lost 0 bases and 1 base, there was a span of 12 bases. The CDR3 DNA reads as TGTGCCAGCAGTGACTCGATAACCGGAGAGAACACCGGGGAGCTGTTTTTT. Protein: CASSDSITGENTGELFF.